One and the same sample provided the 20 T cell receptor beta chains below, sequenced in a study of post-analysis software for immune sequencing data. Study-wide results and limits: Patients used about five TRBV segments, including TRBV5-6, TRBV5-1 and TRBV20-1, more often than controls.

Tagging with unique molecular identifiers was a feature of the TCR beta cDNA libraries. From the PCR reads, TCRdb called clonotypes with MiXCR, one entry per CDR3 protein. The sample lists over 300,000 distinct CDR3 sequences, about a third seen once, with roughly 13% in the top ten. Their cognate antigens are unknown. The sample was blood. These receptors were obtained from a girl under 18 with multiple sclerosis.

The rearrangement uses TRBV20-1 and TRBJ1-1, with 9 bases aligning to TRBD1. This CDR3 is 13 amino acids long. CDR1 DFQATT and CDR2 SNEGSKA come from the germline V gene (reference sequence). J lost 11 bases, V lost 5 bases, and 12 bases had no gene match. CDR3 DNA sequence: TGCAGTGCTGACCTCCGGGACAGGGTGGGGGCTTTCTTT. Protein sequence: CSADLRDRVGAFF.

This clonotype was observed a few times. This sequence may be a read error, since a much larger clone differs from it by one base. The chain joins TRBV7-2 to TRBJ2-6; tentatively, D is TRBD1 (7 bases). Germline values: CDR1 SGHTA, CDR2 FQGNSA. The CDR3 length is 16 residues. The CDR3 loop is CASSLQQGTGANVRTF. In DNA form, the CDR3 reads TGTGCCAGCAGCTTGCAACAGGGGACTGGGGCCAACGTCCGGACTTTC.

The V and J genes are TRBV11-2 and TRBJ2-3, with a tentative D call TRBD2 (5 bases). Germline V gene lookup returns CDR1 SGHAT and CDR2 FQNNGV. Trimming pared 4 bases from V and 2 bases from J, leaving 19 bases between. CDR3 length equals 17 residues. As DNA, the CDR3 is TGTGCCAGCAGCTCGACGAACCGGGAATTGACCACAGATACGCAGTATTTT. Translated, it gives CASSSTNRELTTDTQYF.

This rearrangement joins TRBV29-1 to TRBJ1-2, with D possibly TRBD1 on 5 matching bases. The CDR3 totals 13 residues. Trimming cost V 7 bases and J 5 bases, with 17 bases left between them. Looked up from germline, CDR1 is SQVTM and CDR2 is ANQGSEA. In DNA, the CDR3 is TGCAGCGCCGGGAGGGGCGACAAATATGGCTACACCTTC. This encodes CSAGRGDKYGYTF.

Only a few counts were recorded for this clonotype. The chain links TRBV7-2 to TRBJ1-2; 9 nucleotides align to TRBD1. With V trimmed by 6 bases and J by 7 bases, 6 bases remained unmatched. CDR3 length: 13 residues. CDR1 and CDR2 from the germline V gene are SGHTA and FQGNSA. In DNA form, the CDR3 reads TGTGCCAGCAGTTCGAGACAGGGGGGTGGCTACACCTTC. Residues: CASSSRQGGGYTF.

J is TRBJ2-7 and V is TRBV6-2 or TRBV6-3; D is unclear. V lost 1 base to trimming and J lost 1 base, with 8 bases between them. The CDR3 extends over 14 amino acids. Germline lookup yields CDR1 MNHEY and CDR2 SVGEGT. DNA of the CDR3: TGTGCCAGCAGTTACTGGGCTAGTTCCTACGAGCAGTACTTC. Its translation is CASSYWASSYEQYF.

This sequence joins TRBV28 and TRBJ2-5; no reliable D call. The DNA matches TRBJ2-7 better at its end, which makes the J call doubtful. Germline V gives CDR1 MDHEN, CDR2 SYDVKM. The CDR3 is 13 residues long. CDR3 nucleotide sequence: TGTGCCAGCAGTTTATGTTTGGGGTGCGAGCAGTACTTC. It encodes CASSLCLGCEQYF.

This clonotype was observed at least ten times. The genes are TRBV20-1 and TRBJ2-1; TRBD1 aligns across 7 bases. V lost 4 bases and J lost 5; bases outside the gene matches: 11. The V gene's germline CDR1 is DFQATT and CDR2 SNEGSKA (reference sequence). The CDR3 covers 15 residues. The CDR3 is CSAKIPGTVNNEQFF. The DNA of the CDR3 is TGCAGTGCTAAAATACCCGGGACAGTAAACAATGAGCAGTTCTTC.

V usage is TRBV2 and J usage is TRBJ2-5; D perhaps matches TRBD1 (6 bases). This CDR3 region has 14 residues. Germline V gene lookup returns CDR1 SNHLY and CDR2 FYNNEI. Trimming took off 6 bases at V and 5 bases at J, with 16 bases between the two ends. The CDR3 reads CASRANVRGETQYF. DNA for the CDR3: TGTGCCAGCAGGGCGAACGTGAGGGGGGAGACCCAGTACTTC.

On this clonotype itself: The conserved phenylalanine or tryptophan is not found at the CDR3 terminus, so this likely reflects a read error. The V and J genes are TRBV27 and TRBJ1-6, with D possibly being TRBD1 (5 bases). Germline CDR1 reads MNHEY; CDR2 reads SMNVEV (reference sequence). Trimming took off 5 bases at V and 9 bases at J, with 14 bases between the two ends. The CDR3 totals 14 residues. CDR3 region: CASSEGTRASPLHC. The CDR3 DNA reads as TGTGCCAGCAGTGAGGGGACTCGGGCTTCACCCCTCCACTGT.

This clonotype was seen more than once but under ten times. The J gene is TRBJ2-7, the V gene TRBV7-3, with D possibly TRBD1 on 5 matching bases. Germline CDR1 and CDR2: SGHTA and FQGTGA. The ends were cut back, 10 bases at V and 9 bases at J, with 22 bases in the middle. The CDR3 is 13 residues long. The CDR3 DNA sequence: TGTGCCACCTCCACAGGCGTCTCGCAGGTGCAGTACTTC. It encodes CATSTGVSQVQYF.

The rearrangement links TRBV5-1 to TRBJ1-4, with unresolved D. Germline V lookup: CDR1 SGHRS, CDR2 YFSETQ. The V and J ends lost 0 bases and 8 bases respectively, with 11 bases between them. CDR3 length: 14 amino acids. Written as DNA, the CDR3 is TGCGCCAGCAGCTTGGCCGTGGGGAACGAAAAACTGTTTTTT. Protein: CASSLAVGNEKLFF.

The chain employs TRBV3-1 and TRBJ2-2, with D uncertain. V was trimmed by 1 base and J by 4 bases, leaving 7 bases between them. Germline V lookup: CDR1 LGHDT, CDR2 YNNKEL (reference sequence). The CDR3 spans 14 residues. In DNA, the CDR3 is TGTGCCAGCAGCCAAGGCCTAACCACCGGGGAGCTGTTTTTT. Residues: CASSQGLTTGELFF.

The chain joins TRBV10-3 to TRBJ2-3; D is perhaps TRBD1 (6 bases). Per germline, CDR1 ENHRY and CDR2 SYGVKD. Trimming cost V 5 bases and J 2 bases, with 14 bases left between them. The CDR3 sequence is 15 residues long. For the CDR3, the DNA is TGTGCCATCAGTTTTGGGGGCACTATCACAGATACGCAGTATTTT. Its translation: CAISFGGTITDTQYF.

In its sample, this clonotype was seen a few times. The chain combines TRBV7-9 with TRBJ2-7, with 7 bases aligning to TRBD1. This CDR3 spans 13 amino acids. The germline V gene has CDR1 SEHNR and CDR2 FQNEAQ (reference sequence). V lost 5 bases and J lost 4; bases outside the gene matches: 5. Here the CDR3 reads CASSARDRYEQYF. The CDR3 bases are TGTGCCAGCAGCGCCAGGGACAGATACGAGCAGTACTTC. Together with reference TRBV7-9 and TRBJ2-7, the CDR3 gives the full variable domain: DTGVSQNPRHKITKRGQNVTFRCDPISEHNRLYWYRQTLGQGPEFLTYFQNEAQLEKSRLLSDRFSAERPKGSFSTLEIQRTEQGDSAMYLCASSARDRYEQYFGPGTRLTVT.

The gene calls are TRBV20-1 and TRBJ2-3; TRBD2 matches at 8 bases. V was clipped by 4 bases and J by 4 bases; unmatched bases: 10. This CDR3 contains 15 residues. In germline, CDR1 is DFQATT, CDR2 SNEGSKA (reference sequence). The CDR3 DNA reads TGCAGTGCTACCAAACCGGGACTAGGGGCAGATACGCAGTATTTT. Encoded protein: CSATKPGLGADTQYF.

This clonotype occurred a few times. This chain links TRBV24-1 with TRBJ2-1, with 9 bases lining up with TRBD1. Looked up from germline, CDR1 is KGHDR and CDR2 is SFDVKD. The CDR3 extends over 14 amino acids. The trim removed 10 bases at V and 5 bases at J, leaving 8 bases unmatched. The DNA for the CDR3 is TGTGCCACAGACCCCGGGACAGGGCACAATGAGCAGTTCTTC. Translating it yields CATDPGTGHNEQFF.

The gene calls are TRBV6-6 and TRBJ2-7, with 8 bases fitting TRBD2. This CDR3 has 14 amino acids. J lost 2 bases, V lost 5 bases, and 5 bases had no gene match. The germline CDR1 and CDR2 sequences are MNHNY and SVGAGI (reference sequence). CDR3 in amino acids: CASSIGGGTYEQYF. In DNA, the CDR3 is TGTGCCAGCAGTATCGGGGGGGGCACCTACGAGCAGTACTTC.

This clonotype has ten or more counts. V is TRBV28 and J is TRBJ2-3; no definite D call. CDR3 length: 15 amino acids. V was clipped by 8 bases and J by 0 bases, with 15 bases between them. Germline V lookup: CDR1 MDHEN, CDR2 SYDVKM. CDR3: CASVKPSPSTDTQYF. DNA for the CDR3: TGTGCCAGCGTTAAACCCAGCCCTAGCACAGATACGCAGTATTTT.

The chain carries TRBV20-1 and TRBJ2-1; 11 bases match TRBD2. Looked up from germline, CDR1 is DFQATT and CDR2 is SNEGSKA (reference sequence). CDR3 size: 16 residues. The trim removed 5 bases at V and 6 bases at J, leaving 12 bases unmatched. The CDR3 DNA reads TGCAGTGCTCTATCGACTAGCGGGGCGATAATCAATGAGCAGTTCTTC. As protein: CSALSTSGAIINEQFF.